This TCR beta chain was identified in a study of CD8 T cells in Susac syndrome. The multiple sclerosis controls were treatment-naive patients, and their relapsing-remitting disease was stable or active. TEMRA cells were FACS-enriched and CD8+ and CD4+ T cells negatively isolated. The CDR3 covers 16 residues. The V segment lost 4 bases and the J segment 3 bases; nucleotides outside the gene matches: 11. The germline CDR1 and CDR2 sequences are SGDLS and YYNGEE. Random hexamers were used to reverse transcribe the RNA input (roughly 0.5 to 1 ug). TCRdb used MiXCR to reprocess the immunoSEQ multiplex PCR reads, holding one entry per CDR3 protein. Of some 300,000 distinct CDR3 sequences listed, over 75% are singletons.

The clonotype originates from a human donor with multiple sclerosis. Sequencing was performed on CD8+ T cells from PBMCs. V gene TRBV9 combines with J gene TRBJ2-7; 9 bases align to TRBD2. CDR3 loop: CASSSLGSSGSYEQYF. The CDR3 coding sequence is TGTGCCAGCAGCTCCCTCGGGAGTAGCGGGAGCTACGAGCAGTACTTC.